The clone carrying this T cell receptor beta chain was seen ten or more times. Its antigen is undetermined. These data come from a study of Graves' ophthalmopathy and Graves' hyperthyroidism. Study results and caveats: Blood samples also showed most expanded thyroid clonotypes exceeding 0.001 frequency.

Sampling over 7.5 ml of fresh peripheral blood provided the PBMCs. RNA transcripts were the source from which TCR beta CDR3 regions were amplified. An opening RT-PCR round employed HTBI primers and preceded a second-round multiplex PCR. Using its own MiXCR run on the multiplex PCR reads, TCRdb lists one record per CDR3 protein. In the table there are 600,000 to 950,000 distinct CDR3 sequences, roughly 40% of which are singletons. This TCR derives from an adult man with Graves' ophthalmopathy. The sequenced sample was peripheral blood.

The CDR3 is CASSQHGQRNTGELFF. The CDR3 nucleotides are TGTGCCAGCAGCCAACACGGGCAGCGGAACACCGGGGAGCTGTTTTTT. The chain recombines TRBV7-8 with TRBJ2-2, with D unclear. Deletions cut 5 bases from V and 1 base from J, with 14 bases between. The CDR3 has 16 residues. CDR1 SGHVS and CDR2 FQNEAQ come from the germline V gene.